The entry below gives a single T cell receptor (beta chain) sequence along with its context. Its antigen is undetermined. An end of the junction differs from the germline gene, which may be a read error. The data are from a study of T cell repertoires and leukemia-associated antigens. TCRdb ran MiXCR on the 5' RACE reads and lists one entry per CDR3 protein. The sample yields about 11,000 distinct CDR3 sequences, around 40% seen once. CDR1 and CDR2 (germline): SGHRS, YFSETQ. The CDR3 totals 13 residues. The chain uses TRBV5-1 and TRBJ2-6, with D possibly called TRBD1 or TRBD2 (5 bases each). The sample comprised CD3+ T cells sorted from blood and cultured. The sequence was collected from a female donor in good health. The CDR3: CASSLVGGNVLTF. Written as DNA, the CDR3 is TGCGCCAGCAGCTTGGTTGGGGGCAACGTCCTGACTTTC.